This T cell receptor beta chain was obtained from a study of T cell responses to AZD1222 COVID-19 vaccine (dated by TCRdb to the early 2020s). At the level of the whole study: Because spike-specific TCR depth and breadth did not differ between the two schedules, AZD1222 recipients who got a second dose at roughly 4 weeks were pooled with those who got a second dose at roughly 12 weeks. TCR sequencing covered more than 230 trial participants: 207 given two doses of AZD1222 and around 25 given two doses of MenACWY control vaccine. Trial participants were enrolled into age subgroups of 18-55, 56-69 and 70-plus years, which contained about 150, 27 and 61 TCR-sequenced participants, respectively.

The CDR3 regions of human TCRbeta chains were analyzed by immunosequencing. The paper's processing steps were these. Repertoire TCRs were matched against a reference library of SARS-CoV-2-specific TCRs generated with the MIRA antigen-specificity platform. Breadth meant the fraction of unique TCRs that were SARS-CoV-2-associated, whereas depth meant the fraction of total T cells that were SARS-CoV-2-associated. Using the MIRA data, each spike-specific TCR was assigned both to the spike region to which the TCR was reactive and to a CD4 or CD8 class. Log10-transformed breadth and depth values were compared by one-way ANOVA with Sidak's multiple comparisons tests. Held by TCRdb, this immuneACCESS table contains in-frame sequences only and omits some clones. Under half of the omission traces to an unresolved V gene where checked; the cause of the rest is unknown. That table gives V, J and clone size, and the DNA gave D and trimming. The sample data list 110,000 to 150,000 clones, and roughly 89% of these were observed just once. The ten most abundant clones make up approximately 1.5% of the sample.

This clone was seen only once. Its antigen specificity is not known. It has no much larger one-base neighbor in the sample; base qualities were not kept. The paper as a whole reports these results and caveats: Conclusions about previously exposed vaccinees are limited, since just a handful of AZD1222 recipients were seropositive for SARS-CoV-2 at baseline. After two AZD1222 doses, both the breadth and the depth of spike-specific TCRs were significantly higher than at day 0 and than in MenACWY recipients. Because no day 14 peak-response samples were available, the repertoires could be characterized only after the peak T cell response. The vaccine-associated CD4 TCRs covered the entire spike protein, and the dominant responses fell in regions 160-218 and 743-854. Epitopes outside the regions mutated in the B.1.351 and B.1.1.7 variants were reportedly recognized by nearly half of the unique spike-specific TCRs. The 56-69-year group was small, and its depth increase did not reach significance, likely because of low power. Most participants were white British and females outnumbered males, and the authors suggested that clonal diversity may have been underestimated.

Interpreted using the paper, the time point label stands for: baseline before first vaccination. The vaccinee samples were drawn from two UK trials, COV001 and COV002, one of which was a single-blind randomized controlled phase 2/3 trial testing AZD1222 (ChAdOx1 nCoV-19) in healthy adults. For TCRbeta chain sequencing, PBMC samples were collected from trial participants at day 0 and at day 28 after the second dose. Sequencing used peripheral blood, obtained on day 0 of AZD1222 vaccination. The sequence came from an adult in good health.

This receptor carries the CDR3 CASSQVGPYEQYF. The sequence in DNA is TGCGCCAGCAGCCAAGTAGGACCCTACGAGCAGTACTTC. Recombination joined TRBV4-1 with TRBJ2-7, with no confidently assigned D gene. Taken from cysteine to phenylalanine, the CDR3 has 13 residues. This entry keeps only the CDR3 DNA: 39 bases, framed from base 1. V is cut by 1 base and J by 2 bases, and the space between the germline ends is 6 bases. CDR1 and CDR2 (MGHRA, YSYEKL) derive from the germline V gene.